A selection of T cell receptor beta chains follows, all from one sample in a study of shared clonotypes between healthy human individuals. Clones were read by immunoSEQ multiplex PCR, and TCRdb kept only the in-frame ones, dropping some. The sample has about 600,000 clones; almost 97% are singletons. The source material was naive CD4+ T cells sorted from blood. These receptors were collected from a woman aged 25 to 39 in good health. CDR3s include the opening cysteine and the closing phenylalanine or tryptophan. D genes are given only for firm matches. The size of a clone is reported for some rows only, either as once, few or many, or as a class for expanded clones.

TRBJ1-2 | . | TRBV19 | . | TGTGCCAGTAGTATTACTCTCGGGTGGAGGAGCCCCTATGGCTACACCTTC | CASSITLGWRSPYGYTF
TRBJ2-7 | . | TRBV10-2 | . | TGCGCCAGCAGTGAGTGGGCGGGGAGCTCCTACGAGCAGTACTTC | CASSEWAGSSYEQYF
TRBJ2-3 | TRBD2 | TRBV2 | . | TGTGCCAGCAGTCAGGGACTAGTCCCAGATACGCAGTATTTT | CASSQGLVPDTQYF
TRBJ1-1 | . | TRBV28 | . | TGTGCCAGCAGCCGGGGGGGCACGGGCTCTGAAGCTTTCTTT | CASSRGGTGSEAFF
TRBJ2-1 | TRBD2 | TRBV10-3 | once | TGTGCCATCAGTGGTCCGGGACTAGCGGGAGGGGGGGACAATGAGCAGTTCTTC | CAISGPGLAGGGDNEQFF
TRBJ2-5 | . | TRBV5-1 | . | TGCGCCAGTCAGGAACAAGAGACCCAGTACTTC | CASQEQETQYF
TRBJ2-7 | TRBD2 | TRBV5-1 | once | TGCGCCAGCAGCTTGACTAGCGGGAGGACCTACGAGCAGTACTTC | CASSLTSGRTYEQYF
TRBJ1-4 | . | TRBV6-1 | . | TGTGCCAGCATTAAGGATAATTCTAATGAAAAACTGTTTTTT | CASIKDNSNEKLFF
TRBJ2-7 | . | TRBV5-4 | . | TGTGCCAGCAGCCCCAAGCCCCGACGAGACCCTTTCAACGAGCAGTACTTC | CASSPKPRRDPFNEQYF
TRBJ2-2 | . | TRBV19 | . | TGTGCCAGTCTGGGACCCATCTCAAAGGAGCTGTTTTTT | CASLGPISKELFF
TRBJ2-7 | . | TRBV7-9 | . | TGTGCCAGCAGCTTAGGGGGACTCGGAGAGCAGTACTTC | CASSLGGLGEQYF
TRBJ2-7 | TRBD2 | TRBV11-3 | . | TGTGCCAGCAGCTTAGGTCCGCGGGAGTGGGGCGAGCAGTACTTC | CASSLGPREWGEQYF
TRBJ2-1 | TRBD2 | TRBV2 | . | TGTGCCAGCAGTGGACTAGCGGGAGTGTTTGAGCAGTTCTTC | CASSGLAGVFEQFF
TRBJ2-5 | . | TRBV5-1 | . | TGCGCCAGCAGCGGAAGCAGGGAGGGGGACCAGTACTTC | CASSGSREGDQYF
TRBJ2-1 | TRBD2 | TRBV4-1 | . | TGCGCCAGCAGCCAAGGTGGTATACTAGCGCTAACGTATGAGCAGTTCTTC | CASSQGGILALTYEQFF
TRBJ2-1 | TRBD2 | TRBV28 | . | TGTGCCAGCTCTTCCGGGACTAGCGCTTACAATGAGCAGTTCTTC | CASSSGTSAYNEQFF
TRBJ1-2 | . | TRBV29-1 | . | TGCAGCGTTGTCAAGGGAGGAGATGGCTACACCTTC | CSVVKGGDGYTF
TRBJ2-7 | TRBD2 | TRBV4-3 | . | TGCGCCAGCAGCCAAGCTTTAAGCGGGGAGTACGAGCAGTACTTC | CASSQALSGEYEQYF
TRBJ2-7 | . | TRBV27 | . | TGTGCCAGCACCGTGGACAGAACGGGGGACTACGAGCAGTACTTC | CASTVDRTGDYEQYF
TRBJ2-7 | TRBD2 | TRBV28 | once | TGTGCCAGCTCCGCCGGGACTAGCGGGAGGGCCGACTCCGAGCAGTACTTC | CASSAGTSGRADSEQYF
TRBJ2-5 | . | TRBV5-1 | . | TGCGCCAGCAGTCACGGCTCAGGATCGGAGACCCAGTACTTC | CASSHGSGSETQYF
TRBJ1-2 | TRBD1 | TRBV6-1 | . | TGTGCCAGCAGGGGGGGACAGTTCGATGGCTACACCTTC | CASRGGQFDGYTF
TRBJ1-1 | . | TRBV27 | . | TGTGCCAGCAGTTTATTCCCGCCGGCAGGGGCCTCCACTGAAGCTTTCTTT | CASSLFPPAGASTEAFF
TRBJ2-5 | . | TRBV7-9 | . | TGTGCCAGCAGCTTAGATAGGTTACAAGAGACCCAGTACTTC | CASSLDRLQETQYF
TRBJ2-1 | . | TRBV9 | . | TGTGCCAGCAGCGTAGACCCCAGCTCTCCTAGCATCACCCACAATGAGCAGTTCTTC | CASSVDPSSPSITHNEQFF
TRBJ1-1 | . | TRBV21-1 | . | TGTGCCAGCAGCCCCACAGGGCGCCCTTTGAACACTGAAGCTTTCTTT | CASSPTGRPLNTEAFF
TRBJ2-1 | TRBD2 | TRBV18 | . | TGTGCCAGCTCACGGGGACTAGCCAAATACAATGAGCAGTTCTTC | CASSRGLAKYNEQFF
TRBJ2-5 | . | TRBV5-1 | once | TGCGCCAGCAGCCAGCAGGGAGAGACCCAGTACTTC | CASSQQGETQYF
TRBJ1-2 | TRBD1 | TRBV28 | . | TGTGCCAGCAGAACCAAAGGAGGGGACAGGAAATTCTATGGCTACACCTTC | CASRTKGGDRKFYGYTF
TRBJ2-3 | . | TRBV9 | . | TGTGCCAGCAGCGGGGGACCGGTTTTGGGCACAGATACGCAGTATTTT | CASSGGPVLGTDTQYF
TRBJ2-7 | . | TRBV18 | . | TGTGCCAGCTCCACAGGGACGGGTACCTACGAGCAGTACTTC | CASSTGTGTYEQYF
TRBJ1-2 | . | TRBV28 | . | TGTGCCAGCAGTTTAGTGGGCTATGGCTACACCTTC | CASSLVGYGYTF
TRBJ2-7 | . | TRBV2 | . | TGTGCCAGCAGTCGTAGGGCTCGTCTTGGATACGAGCAGTACTTC | CASSRRARLGYEQYF
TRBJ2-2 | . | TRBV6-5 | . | TGTGCCAGCAGTTACTCGACCGGGGGCGACACCGGGGAGCTGTTTTTT | CASSYSTGGDTGELFF
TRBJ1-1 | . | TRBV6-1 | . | TGTGCCAGCAGTGAAATAGGGTCCACTGAAGCTTTCTTT | CASSEIGSTEAFF
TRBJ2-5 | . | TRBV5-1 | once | TGCGCCAGCAGCTTGCTCGGTTCAGAGACCCAGTACTTC | CASSLLGSETQYF
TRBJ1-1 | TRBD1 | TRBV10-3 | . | TGTGCCATCAGTGCCTCACGGACAGGGGATAGCACTGAAGCTTTCTTT | CAISASRTGDSTEAFF
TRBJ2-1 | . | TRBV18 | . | TGTGCCAGCTCACCGGGGATCTCCTACAATGAGCAGTTCTTC | CASSPGISYNEQFF
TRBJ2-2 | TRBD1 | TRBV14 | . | TGTGCCAGCAGCCTGGGACAGTGGCCCGGGGAGCTGTTTTTT | CASSLGQWPGELFF
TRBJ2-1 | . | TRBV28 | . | TGTGCCAGCAGTCGGCGAGCCAACTCTTACAATGAGCAGTTCTTC | CASSRRANSYNEQFF
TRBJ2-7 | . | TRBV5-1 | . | TGCGCCAGCAGCTCTTCTCGGGACTTCACCTACGAGCAGTACTTC | CASSSSRDFTYEQYF
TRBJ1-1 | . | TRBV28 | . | TGTGCCAGCAGTTCTCCCACAGGGAACACTGAAGCTTTCTTT | CASSSPTGNTEAFF